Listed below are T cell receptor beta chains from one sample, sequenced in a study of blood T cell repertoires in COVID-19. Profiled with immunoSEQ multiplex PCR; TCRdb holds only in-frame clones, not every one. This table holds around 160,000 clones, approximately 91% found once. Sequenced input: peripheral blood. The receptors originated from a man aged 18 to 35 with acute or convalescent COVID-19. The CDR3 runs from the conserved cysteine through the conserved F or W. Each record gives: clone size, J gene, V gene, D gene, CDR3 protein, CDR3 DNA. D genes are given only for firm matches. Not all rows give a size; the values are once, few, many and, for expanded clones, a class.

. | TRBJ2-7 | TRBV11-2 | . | CASSLAGLAYEQYF | TGTGCCAGCAGCTTGGCGGGGCTAGCCTACGAGCAGTACTTC
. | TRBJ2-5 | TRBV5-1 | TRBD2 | CASSLGGLAGVRETQYF | TGCGCCAGCAGCTTGGGGGGACTAGCGGGAGTTCGAGAGACCCAGTACTTC
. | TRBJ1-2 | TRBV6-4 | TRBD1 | CASSGSGGYAYTF | TGTGCCAGCAGTGGTTCAGGGGGGTATGCCTACACCTTC
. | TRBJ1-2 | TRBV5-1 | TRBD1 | CASSPPQGEGGYTF | TGCGCCAGCAGCCCGCCGCAGGGGGAAGGTGGCTACACCTTC
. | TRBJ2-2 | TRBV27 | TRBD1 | CASSRQGEYGNTGELFF | TGTGCCAGCAGTAGACAGGGGGAATACGGGAACACCGGGGAGCTGTTTTTT
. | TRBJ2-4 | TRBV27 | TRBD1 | CASKGNRGSDLEYF | TGTGCCAGCAAGGGAAACAGGGGCTCTGATCTGGAGTACTTC
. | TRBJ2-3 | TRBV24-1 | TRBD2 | CATSDPGLATDTQYF | TGTGCCACCAGTGACCCGGGACTAGCAACAGATACGCAGTATTTT
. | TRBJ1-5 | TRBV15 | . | CATSSQVIGNQPQHF | TGTGCCACCAGCAGTCAGGTGATCGGCAATCAGCCCCAGCATTTT
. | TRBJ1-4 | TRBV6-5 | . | CASSYAGTTNEKLFF | TGTGCCAGCAGTTACGCGGGAACAACTAATGAAAAACTGTTTTTT
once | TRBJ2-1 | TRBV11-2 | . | CASSLGTFYNEQFF | TGTGCCAGCAGCTTAGGGACATTCTACAATGAGCAGTTCTTC
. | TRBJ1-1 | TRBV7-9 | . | CASSLDGGPNTEAFF | TGTGCCAGCAGCTTAGATGGGGGCCCGAACACTGAAGCTTTCTTT
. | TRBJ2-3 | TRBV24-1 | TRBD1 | CATSRTGEVSDTQYF | TGTGCCACCAGTCGGACAGGGGAAGTGTCAGATACGCAGTATTTT
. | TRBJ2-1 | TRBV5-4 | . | CASSLAAALDNEQFF | TGTGCCAGCAGCTTGGCAGCGGCTTTGGACAATGAGCAGTTCTTC
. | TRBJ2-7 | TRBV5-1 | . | CASRAGLGSYEQYF | TGCGCCAGCAGGGCAGGGTTGGGCTCCTACGAGCAGTACTTC
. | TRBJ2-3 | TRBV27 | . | CASSFRQGDTQYF | TGTGCCAGCAGTTTCAGGCAAGGAGATACGCAGTATTTT
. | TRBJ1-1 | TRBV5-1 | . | CASSLDFTGLTEAFF | TGCGCCAGCAGCTTGGATTTTACAGGGTTGACTGAAGCTTTCTTT
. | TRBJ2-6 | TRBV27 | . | CASSLGGHPTGANVLTF | TGTGCCAGCAGTTTAGGGGGACATCCGACTGGGGCCAACGTCCTGACTTTC
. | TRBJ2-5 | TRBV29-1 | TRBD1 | CSVGSGTGVSWYQETQYF | TGCAGCGTTGGTTCCGGGACAGGGGTCTCTTGGTACCAAGAGACCCAGTACTTC
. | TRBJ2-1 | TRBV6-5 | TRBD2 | CASPGLERINEQFF | TGTGCCAGCCCGGGACTAGAGAGGATCAATGAGCAGTTCTTC
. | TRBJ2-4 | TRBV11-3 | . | CASSDDSNIQYF | TGTGCCAGCAGCGACGACTCGAACATTCAGTACTTC
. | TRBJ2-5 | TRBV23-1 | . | CASCPKAPFMGHQETQYF | TGCGCCAGCTGCCCGAAGGCCCCATTTATGGGCCATCAAGAGACCCAGTACTTC
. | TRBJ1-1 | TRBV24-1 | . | CATSDTGGSNTEAFF | TGTGCCACCAGTGATACGGGGGGATCGAACACTGAAGCTTTCTTT
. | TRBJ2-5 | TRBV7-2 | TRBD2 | CASSLTSGGRVTQYF | TGTGCCAGCAGCTTAACTAGCGGGGGGAGGGTGACCCAGTACTTC
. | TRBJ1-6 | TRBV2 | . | CASKRLSSYNSPLHF | TGTGCCAGCAAGAGGCTCAGCTCCTATAATTCACCCCTCCACTTT
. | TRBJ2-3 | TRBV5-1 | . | CASSLVSGGYPGTDTQYF | TGCGCCAGCAGCTTGGTCAGCGGCGGGTACCCAGGAACAGATACGCAGTATTTT
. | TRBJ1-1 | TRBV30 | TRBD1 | CAWVLRGPNTEAFF | TGTGCCTGGGTGCTCAGGGGGCCTAACACTGAAGCTTTCTTT
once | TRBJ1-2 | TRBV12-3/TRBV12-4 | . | CASSFDRTYGYTF | TGTGCCAGCAGTTTTGACAGGACCTATGGCTACACCTTC
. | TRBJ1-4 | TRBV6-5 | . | CASSHTGTTNEKLFF | TGTGCCAGCAGTCATACCGGGACAACTAATGAAAAACTGTTTTTT
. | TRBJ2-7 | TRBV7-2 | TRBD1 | CASSPEGGPTYEQYF | TGTGCCAGCAGCCCGGAAGGGGGCCCAACCTACGAGCAGTACTTC
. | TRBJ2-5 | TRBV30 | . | CAWGQRKTQYF | TGTGCCTGGGGTCAGAGGAAGACCCAGTACTTC
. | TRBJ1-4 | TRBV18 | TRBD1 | CASSPGQGANEKLFF | TGTGCCAGCTCACCGGGACAGGGGGCGAATGAAAAACTGTTTTTT
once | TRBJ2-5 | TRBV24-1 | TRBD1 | CATSDSGTGRSETQYF | TGTGCCACCAGTGATTCCGGGACAGGGAGGTCAGAGACCCAGTACTTC
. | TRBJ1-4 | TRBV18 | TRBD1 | CASSPGQATTNEKLFF | TGTGCCAGCTCACCGGGACAGGCAACAACTAATGAAAAACTGTTTTTT
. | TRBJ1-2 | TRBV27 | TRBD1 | CASSPWTGLEDGYTF | TGTGCCAGCAGTCCATGGACAGGGCTAGAGGATGGCTACACCTTC
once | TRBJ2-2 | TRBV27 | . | CASRPANTGELFF | TGTGCCAGCAGGCCGGCGAACACCGGGGAGCTGTTTTTT
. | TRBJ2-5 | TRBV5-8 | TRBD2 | CASSLGGLAEGETQYF | TGTGCCAGCAGCTTGGGGGGACTAGCGGAGGGAGAGACCCAGTACTTC
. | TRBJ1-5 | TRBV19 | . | CASSQAYSNQPQHF | TGTGCCAGCTCTCAGGCGTATAGCAATCAGCCCCAGCATTTT
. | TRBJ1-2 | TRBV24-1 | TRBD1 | CATSDSSRGHHGYTF | TGTGCCACCAGTGATTCGAGCAGGGGGCATCACGGCTACACCTTC